The sample holds a few counts of the clone carrying this TCR beta chain. The antigen remains unidentified. The sample carries other DNA sequences with the same CDR3. The data belong to a study of shared clonotypes between healthy human individuals. The study's findings and limits: Genetic and exposure-history diversity was limited by the small donor number.

Profiled with immunoSEQ multiplex PCR; TCRdb holds only in-frame clones, not every one. Among roughly 2.2 million clones listed, about 90% were seen once. V was pared by 4 bases and J by 5 bases, with 0 bases of the junction left unmatched. This CDR3 contains 12 residues. Germline V gene data show CDR1 as MGHDK and CDR2 as SYGVNS. Naive CD45RA+ and memory CD45RA-negative subsets were split from CD4+ cells. The V gene is TRBV25-1, the J gene TRBJ1-2; 8 bases align to TRBD1. The sample taken for sequencing was naive CD4+ T cells from PBMCs. Sample subset: CD45RA+ positively selected. The source of this sequence is a man aged 18 to 29 in good health. Some clones in this sample may be carry-over from other donors' samples. This CDR3 reads CASSGTGYGYTF. The CDR3 DNA is TGTGCCAGCAGTGGGACAGGGTATGGCTACACCTTC.